The sample holds many counts of the clone carrying this T cell receptor beta chain. Its specificity is not known. The CDR3 loop spans 14 amino acids. The ends were cut back, 5 bases at V and 9 bases at J, with 18 bases in the middle. Germline lookup yields CDR1 SGHDT and CDR2 YYEEEE. Data came from immunoSEQ multiplex PCR; TCRdb stores just in-frame clones and leaves some out. The sample shows about 24,000 clones, none of them appearing just once. These data belong to a study of T cells after posttransplantation cyclophosphamide. The study's findings and limits: TRB overlap between skin or GI tissue T cells and blood was limited.

This receptor was taken from a woman aged 55-69 years in good health, CMV-negative, and a related stem cell transplant donor. The gene calls are TRBV5-6 and TRBJ2-1, with TRBD2 as a possible D gene (6 bases). The specimen sequenced was PBMCs. Written as DNA, the CDR3 is TGTGCCAGCAGTCCTGGGGACTTCCGCGGTGAGCAGTTCTTC. Its protein is CASSPGDFRGEQFF.